This T cell receptor beta chain was sequenced during a study of post-analysis software for immune sequencing data. Looking at the study overall: The disease courses covered relapsing-remitting, secondary progressive and progressive-relapsing multiple sclerosis. Study findings and constraints: Included in a set of five TRBV segments more frequent in patients than controls were TRBV5-6, TRBV5-1 and TRBV20-1.

cDNA libraries for TCR beta contained unique molecular identifiers. MiXCR, run by TCRdb on the PCR reads, gives a single entry per CDR3 protein. This table has about 460,000 distinct CDR3 sequences, over 35% appearing once. Of note for this clonotype: Its matching antigen is unknown.

Looked up from germline, CDR1 is SEHNR and CDR2 is FQNEAQ (reference sequence). This CDR3 region has 16 residues. Trimming cost V 5 bases and J 9 bases; bases outside gene matches: 10. The sample consisted of blood. The sequence was collected from a girl between 5 and 17 years old with multiple sclerosis. V is TRBV7-9 and J is TRBJ2-1; 13 bases match TRBD2. The CDR3 DNA is TGTGCCAGCAGCCCCCCGGGACTAGCGGGAATGGGTGAGCAGTTCTTC. The encoded protein is CASSPPGLAGMGEQFF.